The 10 T cell receptor beta chains listed next were all sequenced from one sample in a study of blood T cell repertoires in COVID-19. Libraries were prepared by immunoSEQ multiplex PCR; TCRdb keeps only in-frame clonotypes and omits some of them. The sample has some 210,000 clones, roughly nine tenths seen once. The sequenced sample consisted of peripheral blood. The receptors derive from a man aged 25 to 45 with acute or convalescent COVID-19.

The chain has TRBV13 and TRBJ2-7, with D possibly matching TRBD1 (5 bases). This CDR3 comprises 14 residues. Germline V CDR1 and CDR2: PRHDT, FYEKMQ (reference sequence). Trimming stripped 4 bases from V and 3 bases from J, with 13 bases between. DNA of the CDR3: TGTGCCAGCAGCTCAATGGGGCAGAACTACGAGCAGTACTTC. Translation: CASSSMGQNYEQYF.

Regarding this clone: This sample also contains other DNA sequences that code for the same CDR3. This chain links TRBV5-1 with TRBJ2-2, with 7 bases matching TRBD1. V shed 7 bases and J 3 bases; nucleotides not matched to a gene: 6. Germline V gene data show CDR1 as SGHRS and CDR2 as YFSETQ. The CDR3 runs 14 residues. In DNA, the CDR3 is TGCGCCAGCTCCTTAACAGGGGACACCGGGGAGCTGTTTTTT. It is translated as CASSLTGDTGELFF.

The V gene is TRBV19, the J gene TRBJ2-2, with 7 bases identical to TRBD2. The ends lost 7 bases at V and 6 bases at J; junction bases unmatched: 11. Germline assignment: CDR1 LNHDA and CDR2 SQIVND (reference sequence). The length of the CDR3 is 15 residues. CDR3 region: CASTSLGGGAGELFF. The CDR3 coding sequence is TGTGCCAGTACCTCACTGGGGGGAGGGGCCGGGGAGCTGTTTTTT.

V gene TRBV9 combines with J gene TRBJ2-1; 16 positions match TRBD2. Germline V gene lookup returns CDR1 SGDLS and CDR2 YYNGEE. V trimming: 4 bases; J trimming: 6 bases; junction bases outside the gene matches: 4. The CDR3 runs 16 residues. The CDR3 region is CASSPGLAGGPNEQFF. In DNA form, the CDR3 reads TGTGCCAGCAGCCCGGGACTAGCGGGGGGGCCCAATGAGCAGTTCTTC. Drawing the rest from reference TRBV9 and TRBJ2-1, the complete variable domain is DSGVTQTPKHLITATGQRVTLRCSPRSGDLSVYWYQQSLDQGLQFLIQYYNGEERAKGNILERFSAQQFPDLHSELNLSSLELGDSALYFCASSPGLAGGPNEQFFGPGTRLTVL.

The chain has TRBV4-1 and TRBJ1-1; D unresolved. CDR3 length: 15 residues. Trimming shortened V by 2 bases and J by 1 base, and 11 bases separated the two germline ends. Germline V CDR1 and CDR2: MGHRA, YSYEKL. This CDR3 reads CASSQFAGENTEAFF. The CDR3 region has the DNA TGCGCCAGCAGCCAATTTGCCGGGGAGAACACTGAAGCTTTCTTT.

The chain recombines TRBV9 with TRBJ2-7; a possible D gene is TRBD1 (5 bases). Trimming left V 3 bases short and J 5 bases short, with 12 bases between. The germline V gene has CDR1 SGDLS and CDR2 YYNGEE. The CDR3 spans 13 residues. The CDR3 nucleotides are TGTGCCAGCAGCGCCGAGAGCAGGGACGAGCAGTACTTC. This translates into CASSAESRDEQYF.

V gene TRBV25-1 combines with J gene TRBJ2-3; tentatively, D is TRBD2 (6 bases). Trimming stripped 3 bases from V and 2 bases from J, with 18 bases between. The CDR3 loop spans 17 amino acids. Germline CDR1 is MGHDK and CDR2 is SYGVNS. CDR3 bases: TGTGCCAGCAGTGAGGCGTTTAGTAGCGGCCTCACAGATACGCAGTATTTT. Protein sequence: CASSEAFSSGLTDTQYF.

This clone has only one observation. This chain uses TRBV6-5 with TRBJ2-7, with 8 bases aligning to TRBD1. Germline CDR1 reads MNHEY; CDR2 reads SVGAGI. J lost 3 bases, V lost 8 bases, and 9 bases had no gene match. This CDR3 has 14 residues. The CDR3 nucleotides are TGTGCCAGCGGGCAGCCGGGACAGGTCTACGAGCAGTACTTC. Translation gives CASGQPGQVYEQYF.

The V and J genes are TRBV27 and TRBJ2-7, with a tentative D call TRBD1 (5 bases). The CDR3 is 15 residues long. The germline V gene has CDR1 MNHEY and CDR2 SMNVEV (reference sequence). Trimming took off 3 bases at V and 3 bases at J, with 15 bases between the two ends. In DNA form, the CDR3 reads TGTGCCAGCAGTTTTCAGGGATTCAGCGTCTACGAGCAGTACTTC. Protein sequence: CASSFQGFSVYEQYF.

This chain uses TRBV7-2 with TRBJ1-1; D may be TRBD1 (5 bases). CDR1 is SGHTA, CDR2 FQGNSA, per germline. Trimming pared 3 bases from V and 1 base from J, leaving 12 bases between. This CDR3 comprises 15 residues. CDR3 sequence reads: CASSFQGSRNTEAFF. DNA of the CDR3: TGTGCCAGCAGCTTTCAGGGCAGTCGGAACACTGAAGCTTTCTTT.